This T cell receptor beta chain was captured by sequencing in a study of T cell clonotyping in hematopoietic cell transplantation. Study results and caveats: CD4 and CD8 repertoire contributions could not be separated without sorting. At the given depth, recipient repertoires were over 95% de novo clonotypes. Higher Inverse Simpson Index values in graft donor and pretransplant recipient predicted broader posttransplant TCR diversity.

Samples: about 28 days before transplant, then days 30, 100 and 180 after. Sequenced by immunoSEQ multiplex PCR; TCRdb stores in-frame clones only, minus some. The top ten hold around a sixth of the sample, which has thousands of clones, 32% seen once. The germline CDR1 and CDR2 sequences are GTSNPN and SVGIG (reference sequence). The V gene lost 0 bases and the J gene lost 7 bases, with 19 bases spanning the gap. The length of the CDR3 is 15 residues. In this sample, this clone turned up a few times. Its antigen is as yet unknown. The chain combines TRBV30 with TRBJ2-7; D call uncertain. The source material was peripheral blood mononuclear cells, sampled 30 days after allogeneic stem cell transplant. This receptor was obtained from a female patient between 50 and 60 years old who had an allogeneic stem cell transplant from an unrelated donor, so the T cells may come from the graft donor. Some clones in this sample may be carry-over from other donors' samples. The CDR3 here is CAWSVSANPRSEQYF. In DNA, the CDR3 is TGTGCCTGGAGTGTGAGTGCAAACCCCCGTTCAGAGCAGTACTTC. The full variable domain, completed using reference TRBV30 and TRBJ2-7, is SQTIHQWPATLVQPVGSPLSLECTVEGTSNPNLYWYRQAAGRGLQLLFYSVGIGQISSEVPQNLSASRPQDRQFILSSKKLLLSDSGFYLCAWSVSANPRSEQYFGPGTRLTVT.